What follows are 23 T cell receptor beta chains derived from one specimen sequenced in a study of immune characteristics of hereditary and idiopathic chronic pancreatitis. The data were produced by immunoSEQ multiplex PCR, yet TCRdb's version contains in-frame clones alone and is incomplete. The sample comprises about 950 clones, around 70% of which are singletons, and less than 20% rests with the top ten. Patients having total pancreatectomy with islet autotransplantation provided the chronic pancreatitis pancreas tissue. The sequencing input was pancreas tissue with idiopathic chronic pancreatitis. All receptors come from a human donor with chronic pancreatitis.

This clone was observed once. The chain recombines TRBV3-1 (or the pseudogene TRBV3-2) with TRBJ2-7; no clear D gene. CDR3 length equals 12 residues. The germline CDR1 and CDR2 sequences are LGHDT and YNNKEL (reference sequence). V lost 1 base to trimming and J lost 6 bases, with 7 bases between them. The CDR3 loop reads CASSQASSEQYF. DNA for the CDR3: TGTGCCAGCAGCCAAGCTAGTAGCGAGCAGTACTTC.

V and J are TRBV19 and TRBJ2-7; D gene ambiguous. Between the trimmed V and J ends, which lost 6 bases and 5 bases, there was a span of 11 bases. This CDR3 comprises 12 residues. Germline CDR1 LNHDA, CDR2 SQIVND (reference sequence). As DNA, the CDR3 is TGTGCCAGTAGCCCTTCAGACCACGAGCAGTACTTC. Translating gives CASSPSDHEQYF.

V usage is TRBV7-3 and J usage is TRBJ1-6, with 7 nucleotides matching TRBD1. V gave up 1 base and J gave up 9 bases; unmatched junction bases: 6. Germline lookup yields CDR1 SGHTA and CDR2 FQGTGA. This CDR3 spans 15 amino acids. CDR3 coding DNA: TGTGCCAGCAGCTTAAATCGGGACAGTGGTTCACCCCTCCACTTT. This encodes CASSLNRDSGSPLHF.

This clone was seen just once. The chain carries TRBV7-2 and TRBJ2-7, with D maybe TRBD2 (5 bases). This CDR3 region has 15 residues. Germline V lookup: CDR1 SGHTA, CDR2 FQGNSA. Trimming pared 1 base from V and 3 bases from J, leaving 13 bases between. The CDR3 loop reads CASSLEKRIYYEQYF. The CDR3 DNA sequence: TGTGCCAGCAGCTTAGAGAAGCGGATTTACTACGAGCAGTACTTC.

The V gene is TRBV19, the J gene TRBJ1-2; possible D gene TRBD1, 5 bases. There are 13 residues in the CDR3. Germline V gives CDR1 LNHDA, CDR2 SQIVND (reference sequence). V dropped 7 bases and J dropped 8 bases, with 17 bases sitting between them. In nucleotides, the CDR3 is TGTGCCAGTACCTCGACAGTGAAGGGGGGCTACACCTTC. It codes for CASTSTVKGGYTF.

This clone was observed a handful of times. The rearrangement joins TRBV7-3 to TRBJ2-2; 14 nucleotides agree with TRBD2. The CDR3 runs to 18 residues. V shed 4 bases, J shed 1 base, and the junction held 5 bases outside the gene matches. Germline V lookup: CDR1 SGHTA, CDR2 FQGTGA. The CDR3 region has the DNA TGTGCCAGCAGCTCCCCGGGACTAGCGGGAGTGAACACCGGGGAGCTGTTTTTT. It translates to CASSSPGLAGVNTGELFF.

The V and J genes are TRBV27 and TRBJ2-6; D remains ambiguous. The ends were cut back, 4 bases at V and 0 bases at J, with 7 bases in the middle. CDR1 is MNHEY and CDR2 is SMNVEV in the germline V gene (reference sequence). CDR3 length equals 15 residues. The CDR3 region is CASSSTVSGANVLTF. For the CDR3, the DNA is TGTGCCAGCAGTTCTACAGTCTCTGGGGCCAACGTCCTGACTTTC.

The J gene is TRBJ1-2, the V gene TRBV30, with TRBD1 matching over 9 bases. Germline assignment: CDR1 GTSNPN and CDR2 SVGIG (reference sequence). With V trimmed by 8 bases and J by 8 bases, 15 bases remained unmatched. CDR3 length: 14 residues. The CDR3 nucleotides are TGTGCCAAGAGCACCGGGACAGGGAGCCTGGGCTACACCTTC. This sequence encodes CAKSTGTGSLGYTF.

The CDR3 protein is CASSQDEEGATNEKLFF. The CDR3 coding sequence is TGTGCCAGCAGCCAAGATGAGGAGGGAGCAACTAATGAAAAACTGTTTTTT. The chain carries TRBV4-2 and TRBJ1-4; D gene uncertain. The CDR3 has 17 residues. CDR1 LGHNA and CDR2 YNFKEQ come from the germline V gene. The V end was cut by 0 bases, the J end by 0 bases, with 11 bases between.

The rearrangement joins TRBV5-8 to TRBJ1-5, with 7 bases identical to TRBD1. CDR3 length: 18 residues. CDR1 is SGHTS and CDR2 is YDEGEE in the germline V gene. V lost 3 bases and J lost 2; bases outside the gene matches: 14. The CDR3 sequence: CASSSGRGLLSRNQPQHF. CDR3 DNA: TGTGCCAGCAGCTCCGGGAGGGGGCTCCTATCTCGCAATCAGCCCCAGCATTTT.

This clone was observed a few times. The chain joins TRBV5-1 to TRBJ2-2, with D perhaps matching TRBD2 (5 bases). This CDR3 spans 15 amino acids. V was cut by 2 bases and J by 3 bases, with 11 bases left in between. Per the germline V gene, CDR1 is SGHRS and CDR2 is YFSETQ. The DNA for the CDR3 is TGCGCCAGCAGCTTTGCCGGGGTCGACACCGGGGAGCTGTTTTTT. Its translation is CASSFAGVDTGELFF.

About this clone itself: The same CDR3 is also encoded by other DNA sequences in this sample. The chain links TRBV10-2 to TRBJ2-7, with TRBD2 identical over 13 bases. The V segment lost 6 bases and the J segment 2 bases; nucleotides outside the gene matches: 1. There are 14 residues in the CDR3. Germline V gene data show CDR1 as WSHSY and CDR2 as SAAADI. The CDR3 DNA follows: TGCGCCAGCAGGGGACTAGCGGGGACCTACGAGCAGTACTTC. Translation gives CASRGLAGTYEQYF.

J is TRBJ2-2 and V is TRBV2; 8 bases are a match to TRBD1. V trimming: 5 bases; J trimming: 5 bases; junction bases outside the gene matches: 10. Per the germline V gene, CDR1 is SNHLY and CDR2 is FYNNEI. This CDR3 region has 16 residues. The CDR3 region has the DNA TGTGCCAGCAGTCCCGGACAGGGAAGTTTGACCGGGGAGCTGTTTTTT. Its translation: CASSPGQGSLTGELFF.

The V and J genes are TRBV27 and TRBJ2-7, with 7 bases that match TRBD1. Trimming cost V 2 bases and J 6 bases; bases outside gene matches: 10. CDR1 is MNHEY, CDR2 SMNVEV, per germline (reference sequence). The CDR3 contains 15 residues. CDR3 loop: CASSLGLDRPSEQYF. The CDR3 DNA sequence: TGTGCCAGCAGTTTAGGTCTGGACAGGCCCAGCGAGCAGTACTTC.

This clone was counted a few times. This chain uses TRBV29-1 with TRBJ2-5; 8 nucleotides agree with TRBD1. CDR3 length: 12 residues. Germline CDR1 and CDR2: SQVTM and ANQGSEA. V was clipped by 4 bases and J by 3 bases; unmatched bases: 1. CDR3 sequence: CSVVDREETQYF. The CDR3, as DNA: TGCAGCGTTGTGGACAGGGAAGAGACCCAGTACTTC.

This clone was detected once. The rearrangement joins TRBV5-6 to TRBJ2-1; D uncertain. V shed 0 bases and J shed 6 bases, with 7 bases lying between them. The CDR3 totals 13 residues. Germline CDR1 reads SGHDT; CDR2 reads YYEEEE. CDR3 bases: TGTGCCAGCAGCTTGGAGTTCTTCAATGAGCAGTTCTTC. Translating gives CASSLEFFNEQFF.

V is TRBV10-3 and J is TRBJ2-7; D possibly matches TRBD1 or TRBD2 (6 bases each). CDR1 is ENHRY and CDR2 is SYGVKD in the germline V gene. V lost 5 bases to trimming and J lost 0 bases, with 11 bases between them. This CDR3 region has 14 residues. The CDR3 nucleotides read TGTGCCATCAGTTGGGGGGCAAACTCCTACGAGCAGTACTTC. Residues: CAISWGANSYEQYF.

This clone was counted between two and nine times. The chain has TRBV4-1 and TRBJ2-1, with D tentatively TRBD2 (5 bases). The CDR3 loop spans 19 amino acids. Germline V CDR1 and CDR2: MGHRA, YSYEKL. V shed 4 bases and J shed 4 bases, with 26 bases lying between them. CDR3 protein: CASSRISSSRRSLYNEQFF. CDR3 nucleotides: TGCGCCAGCAGCCGCATTAGTTCATCCAGGAGGTCCCTGTACAATGAGCAGTTCTTC.

The CDR3 sequence is CATSREIRDYEQYF. The DNA for the CDR3 is TGTGCCACCAGCAGAGAAATTCGGGACTACGAGCAGTACTTC. The chain is built from TRBV15 and TRBJ2-7; tentative D call: TRBD2 (5 bases). Trimming shortened V by 0 bases and J by 3 bases, and 9 bases separated the two germline ends. CDR1 LNHNV and CDR2 YYDKDF come from the germline V gene (reference sequence). The CDR3 spans 14 residues.

This chain uses TRBV7-2 with TRBJ2-3, with TRBD2 matching over 14 bases. V dropped 0 bases and J dropped 5; count of bases not matched to a gene: 7. CDR3 length equals 18 residues. CDR1 SGHTA and CDR2 FQGNSA come from the germline V gene. DNA for the CDR3: TGTGCCAGCAGCTTAGCATCGGGACTAGCGGGGGTTTTAGATACGCAGTATTTT. It yields the protein CASSLASGLAGVLDTQYF. Using reference TRBV7-2 and TRBJ2-3 for the parts outside the CDR3, the full variable domain is GAGVSQSPSNKVTEKGKDVELRCDPISGHTALYWYRQSLGQGLEFLIYFQGNSAPDKSGLPSDRFSAERTGGSVSTLTIQRTQQEDSAVYLCASSLASGLAGVLDTQYFGPGTRLTVL.

CDR3 sequence reads: CAWTTGIGVLQETQYF. The CDR3 region has the DNA TGTGCCTGGACCACGGGTATCGGGGTCCTTCAAGAGACCCAGTACTTC. The rearrangement joins TRBV30 to TRBJ2-5; maybe TRBD2 (5 bases). V lost 4 bases and J lost 2, with 20 bases in between. The germline gives CDR1 GTSNPN, CDR2 SVGIG (reference sequence). The CDR3 runs 16 residues.

V gene TRBV5-1 combines with J gene TRBJ1-1, with 9 positions matching TRBD1. Germline lookup yields CDR1 SGHRS and CDR2 YFSETQ. The CDR3 sequence is 18 residues long. V shed 4 bases, J shed 3 bases, and the junction held 16 bases outside the gene matches. CDR3 region: CASSLKGGGTGRDTEAFF. In DNA, the CDR3 is TGCGCCAGCAGCCTCAAGGGTGGGGGGACAGGGAGGGACACTGAAGCTTTCTTT.

This clone was seen a handful of times. The V gene is TRBV5-6, the J gene TRBJ2-7, with TRBD2 matching over 8 bases. The germline V gene encodes CDR1 SGHDT and CDR2 YYEEEE. There are 15 residues in the CDR3. V dropped 0 bases and J dropped 2; count of bases not matched to a gene: 4. CDR3 residues: CASSLEVSGAYEQYF. CDR3 DNA sequence: TGTGCCAGCAGCTTGGAGGTTAGCGGGGCCTACGAGCAGTACTTC. The whole variable domain, filled in from reference TRBV5-6 and TRBJ2-7, reads DAGVTQSPTHLIKTRGQQVTLRCSPKSGHDTVSWYQQALGQGPQFIFQYYEEEERQRGNFPDRFSGHQFPNYSSELNVNALLLGDSALYLCASSLEVSGAYEQYFGPGTRLTVT.